This T cell receptor beta chain was profiled in a study of OX40 agonist ivuxolimab in advanced cancers. Study details: Treatment of patients was with ivuxolimab, an agonistic anti-OX40 (CD134) antibody. The study reported partial responses in three patients: one hepatocellular carcinoma, two cutaneous melanoma. The study's findings and limits: Among the lowest levels of clonal expansion were found in partial responders at 0.1-3.0 mg/kg.

Deletions cut 4 bases from V and 7 bases from J, with 14 bases between. The CDR3 is 15 residues long. Germline CDR1 is MNHEY and CDR2 is SVGAGI. Only a few counts were recorded for this clone. Its antigen remains unknown. The timepoints at which blood was sampled were baseline, cycle 4 day 1, and cycle 7 day 1. Here immunoSEQ multiplex PCR was the method, and the copy in TCRdb shows in-frame clones only, minus some. The table has 35,000 to 40,000 clones, more than 85% seen once. The specimen comprised CD4+ or CD8+ T cells sorted from blood, sampled in a trial of the OX40 agonist ivuxolimab. This receptor was obtained from an adult with an advanced solid tumor such as melanoma, head and neck, liver or kidney cancer. The rearrangement joins TRBV6-5 to TRBJ1-6, with no clear D. The CDR3 protein is CASSFEAWWNSPLHF. Here the CDR3 DNA reads TGTGCCAGCAGTTTCGAAGCTTGGTGGAATTCACCCCTCCACTTT.